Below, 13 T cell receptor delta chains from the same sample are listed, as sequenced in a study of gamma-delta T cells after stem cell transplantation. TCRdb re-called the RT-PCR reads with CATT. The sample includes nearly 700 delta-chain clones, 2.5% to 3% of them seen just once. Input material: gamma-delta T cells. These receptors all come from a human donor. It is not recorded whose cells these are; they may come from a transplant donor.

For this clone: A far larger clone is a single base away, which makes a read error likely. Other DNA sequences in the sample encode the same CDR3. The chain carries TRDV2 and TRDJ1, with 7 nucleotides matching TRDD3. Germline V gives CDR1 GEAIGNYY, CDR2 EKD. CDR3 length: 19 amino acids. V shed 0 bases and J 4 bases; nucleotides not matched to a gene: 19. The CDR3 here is CACDTGALGYSIQLDKLIF. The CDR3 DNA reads TGTGCCTGTGACACCGGAGCCCTGGGATACTCTATTCAGCTCGATAAACTCATCTTT.

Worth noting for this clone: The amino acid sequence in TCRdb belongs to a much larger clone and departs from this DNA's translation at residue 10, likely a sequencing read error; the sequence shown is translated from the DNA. CDR3 protein: CACDTVASTEGYPYTDKLIF. As DNA, the CDR3 is TGTGCCTGTGACACCGTCGCCTCCACTGAGGGATACCCGTACACCGATAAACTCATCTTT. The chain links TRDV2 to TRDJ1, with TRDD3 matching over 7 bases. With V trimmed by 0 bases and J by 0 bases, 18 bases remained unmatched. Germline V lookup: CDR1 GEAIGNYY, CDR2 EKD. The CDR3 is made up of 20 amino acids.

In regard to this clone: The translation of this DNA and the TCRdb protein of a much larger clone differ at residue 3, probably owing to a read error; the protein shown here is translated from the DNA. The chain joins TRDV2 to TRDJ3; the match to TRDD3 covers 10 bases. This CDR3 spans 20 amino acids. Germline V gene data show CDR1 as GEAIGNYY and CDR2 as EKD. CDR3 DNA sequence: TGTGCCCGTGACGTTCTGGGGGATAGTCGTGGCTCCTGGGACACCCGACAGATGTTTTTC. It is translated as CARDVLGDSRGSWDTRQMFF.

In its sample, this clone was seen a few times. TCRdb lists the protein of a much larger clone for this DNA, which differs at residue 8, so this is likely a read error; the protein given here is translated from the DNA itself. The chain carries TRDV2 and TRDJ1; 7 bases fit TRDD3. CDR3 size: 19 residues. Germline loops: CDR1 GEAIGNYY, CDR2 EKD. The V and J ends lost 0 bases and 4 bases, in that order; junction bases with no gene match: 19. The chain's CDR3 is CACDTGAPGYSIQLDKLIF. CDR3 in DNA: TGTGCCTGTGACACCGGAGCCCCGGGATACTCTATTCAACTCGATAAACTCATCTTT.

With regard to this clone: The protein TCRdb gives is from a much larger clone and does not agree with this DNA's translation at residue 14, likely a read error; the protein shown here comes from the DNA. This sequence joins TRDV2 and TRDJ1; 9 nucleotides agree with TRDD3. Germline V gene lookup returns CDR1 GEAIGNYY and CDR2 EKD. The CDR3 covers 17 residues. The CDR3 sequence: CACDTLGDSLITDRLIF. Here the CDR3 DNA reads TGTGCCTGTGACACTCTGGGGGATTCCTTGATCACCGATAGACTCATCTTT.

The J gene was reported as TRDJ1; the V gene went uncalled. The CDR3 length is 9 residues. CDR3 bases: TGCTCAGGACCCGATAAACTCATCTTT. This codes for CSGPDKLIF.

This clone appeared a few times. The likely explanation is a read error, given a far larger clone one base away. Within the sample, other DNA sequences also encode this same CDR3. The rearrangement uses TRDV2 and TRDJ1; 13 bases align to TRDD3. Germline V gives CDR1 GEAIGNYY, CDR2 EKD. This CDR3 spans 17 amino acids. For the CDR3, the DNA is TGTGCTTGTGACACGCTACTGGGGGATACGCGTTCCGATAAACTCATCTTT. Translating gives CACDTLLGDTRSDKLIF.

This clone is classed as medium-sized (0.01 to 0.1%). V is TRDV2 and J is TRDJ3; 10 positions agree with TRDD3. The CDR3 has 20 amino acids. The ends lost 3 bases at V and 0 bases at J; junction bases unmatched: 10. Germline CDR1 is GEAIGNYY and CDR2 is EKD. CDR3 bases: TGTGCCTGTGACGTTCTGGGGGATAGTCGTGGCTCCTGGGACACCCGACAGATGTTTTTC. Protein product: CACDVLGDSRGSWDTRQMFF.

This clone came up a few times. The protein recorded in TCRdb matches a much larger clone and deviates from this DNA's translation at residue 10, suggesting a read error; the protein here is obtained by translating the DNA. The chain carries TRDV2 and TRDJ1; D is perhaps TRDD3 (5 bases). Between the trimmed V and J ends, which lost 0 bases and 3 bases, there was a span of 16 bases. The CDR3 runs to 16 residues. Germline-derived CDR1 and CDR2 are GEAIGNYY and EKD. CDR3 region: CACDTIGGSEPDKLIF. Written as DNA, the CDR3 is TGTGCCTGTGACACCATAGGGGGCTCAGAACCCGATAAACTCATCTTT.

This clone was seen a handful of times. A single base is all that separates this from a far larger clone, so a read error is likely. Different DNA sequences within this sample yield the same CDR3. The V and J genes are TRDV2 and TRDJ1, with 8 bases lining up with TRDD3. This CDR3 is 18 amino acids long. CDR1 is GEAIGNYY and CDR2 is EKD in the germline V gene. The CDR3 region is CACDPVTTGGPTTDKLIF. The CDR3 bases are TGTGCCTGTGATCCCGTTACTACTGGGGGCCCCACTACCGATAAACTCATCTTC.

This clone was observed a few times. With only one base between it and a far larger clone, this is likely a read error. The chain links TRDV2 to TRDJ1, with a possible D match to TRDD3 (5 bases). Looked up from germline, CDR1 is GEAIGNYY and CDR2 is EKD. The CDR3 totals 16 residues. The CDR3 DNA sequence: TGTGCCTGCGAGCCCCTGGTGGGGACCCACACCGATAAACCCATCTTT. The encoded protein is CACEPLVGTHTDKPIF.

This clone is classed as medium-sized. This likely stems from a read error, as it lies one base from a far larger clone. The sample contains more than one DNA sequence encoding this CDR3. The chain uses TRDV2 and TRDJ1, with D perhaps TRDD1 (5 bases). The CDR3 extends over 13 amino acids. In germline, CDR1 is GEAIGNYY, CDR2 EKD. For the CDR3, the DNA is TGTGCCTGCGACACAATAGGGGCCGATAAACTCATCTTT. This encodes CACDTIGADKLIF.

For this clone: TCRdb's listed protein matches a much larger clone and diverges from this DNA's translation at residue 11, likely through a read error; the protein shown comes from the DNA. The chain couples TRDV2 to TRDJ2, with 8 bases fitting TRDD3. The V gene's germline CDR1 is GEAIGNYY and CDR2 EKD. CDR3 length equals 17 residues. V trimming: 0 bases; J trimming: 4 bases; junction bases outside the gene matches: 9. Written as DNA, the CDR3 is TGTGCCTGTGACACCGTGAGGACTGGGGGTCAGACAGCACAACTCTTCTTT. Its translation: CACDTVRTGGQTAQLFF.